This T cell receptor (beta chain) was obtained from a study of cytomegalovirus exposure and HLA in healthy donors. Germline CDR1 is MDHEN and CDR2 is SYDVKM. The CDR3 spans 15 residues. Deletions cut 5 bases from V and 10 bases from J, with 21 bases between. The PCR was carried out with 60 Vbeta primers and 13 Jbeta primers. TCRdb's copy holds only in-frame clones and misses some; the assay was immunoSEQ multiplex PCR. Of some 120,000 clones listed, 76% are singletons. The source material was PBMCs. The TCR originated in a man aged 45-65 years in good health and CMV-seronegative. The chain has TRBV28 and TRBJ1-5; perhaps TRBD1 as D (6 bases). CDR3: CASSPPGGPKHPQHF. DNA for the CDR3: TGTGCCAGCAGTCCACCCGGGGGGCCGAAGCACCCCCAGCATTTT.